Listed here are 11 T cell receptor beta chains from one sample, sequenced in a study of CXCR3-negative and CXCR3-positive naive CD8 T cells. Preparation of TRB cDNA libraries relied on 5' RACE carrying UMI labels. TCRdb derives one entry per CDR3 protein from the 5' RACE reads, leaving out DNA. The sample is made up of about 150,000 distinct CDR3 sequences, and the top ten hold about 0.44% of it. The antigens of these receptors remain unknown. Study-wide points: When CXCR3-positive naive cells were set against CXCR3-negative naive cells, the former had more hydrophobic TRB CDR3s.

The sequenced sample was naive CXCR3+ CD8+ T cells from blood. The subset is: CD45RO-CCR7+CD27+CD95- naive CD8+ T cells expressing CXCR3 (TNR3+). All receptors come from a human donor in good health. Some clones in this sample may be carry-over from other donors' samples.

This chain uses TRBV6-5 with TRBJ1-2; there is no DNA to check the TCRdb D call of TRBD1. The CDR3 has 14 residues. Germline-derived CDR1 and CDR2 are MNHEY and SVGAGI. The CDR3 sequence is CASSYAQGPGGYTF.

The rearrangement uses TRBV12-5 and TRBJ2-2; the D call from TCRdb, TRBD1, cannot be confirmed without DNA. The CDR3 covers 16 residues. CDR1 is LGHNT and CDR2 is FRNRAP in the germline V gene. The CDR3 spells CASVSGGRANTGELFF.

V is TRBV7-9 and J is TRBJ2-4; TCRdb reports TRBD2, a call that lacks DNA to check it against. This CDR3 comprises 19 residues. Germline V gene sequence: CDR1 SEHNR, CDR2 FQNEAQ (reference sequence). The CDR3: CATARGGLAGPLAKNIQYF. Combining the CDR3 with reference TRBV7-9 and TRBJ2-4 gives the whole variable domain DTGVSQNPRHKITKRGQNVTFRCDPISEHNRLYWYRQTLGQGPEFLTYFQNEAQLEKSRLLSDRFSAERPKGSFSTLEIQRTEQGDSAMYLCATARGGLAGPLAKNIQYFGAGTRLSVL.

The chain has TRBV10-3 and TRBJ1-1; TCRdb's D gene call, TRBD1, goes unchecked for lack of DNA. The CDR3 has 13 amino acids. Germline values: CDR1 ENHRY, CDR2 SYGVKD. CDR3 residues: CAIFDRRNTEAFF.

This sequence joins TRBV5-5 and TRBJ2-7; TCRdb's assignment of TRBD1 cannot be checked, as there is no DNA. Germline CDR1 SGHKS, CDR2 YYEKEE (reference sequence). The CDR3 is made up of 15 amino acids. The CDR3 region is CASSYLDRPSYEQYF. Looking up the rest from reference TRBV5-5 and TRBJ2-7 gives the full variable domain: DAGVTQSPTHLIKTRGQQVTLRCSPISGHKSVSWYQQVLGQGPQFIFQYYEKEERGRGNFPDRFSARQFPNYSSELNVNALLLGDSALYLCASSYLDRPSYEQYFGPGTRLTVT.

The chain couples TRBV5-1 to TRBJ1-5; without DNA, the TCRdb call of TRBD1 cannot be checked. Germline CDR1 and CDR2: SGHRS and YFSETQ. CDR3 size: 14 residues. The CDR3 protein is CASRSRQNNQPQHF.

The V call is TRBV4-1, the J call TRBJ2-1; the TRBD2 assignment by TCRdb is unverifiable without DNA. The V gene's germline CDR1 is MGHRA and CDR2 YSYEKL. This CDR3 contains 15 residues. This CDR3 reads CASSQVLAGNNEQFF.

The rearrangement uses TRBV7-6 and TRBJ1-5; as DNA is missing, the TRBD1 call by TCRdb cannot be tested. CDR1 and CDR2 from the germline V gene are SGHVS and FNYEAQ. The CDR3 extends over 17 amino acids. Here the CDR3 reads CASSLAPLTGGSQPQHF.

The chain combines TRBV10-2 with TRBJ2-2; TCRdb returns TRBD1, unconfirmable since there is no DNA. Germline V gene data show CDR1 as WSHSY and CDR2 as SAAADI. The CDR3 is 15 amino acids. This chain's CDR3 is CASSEGTGHTGELFF.

The chain couples TRBV28 to TRBJ2-1; the TCRdb call, TRBD2, lacks DNA for checking. Germline CDR1 is MDHEN and CDR2 is SYDVKM. CDR3 length equals 16 residues. CDR3 region: CASSLGGLAGGSEQFF.

V usage is TRBV4-3 and J usage is TRBJ1-1; the D call of TRBD1 rests on TCRdb alone, since no DNA is present to check it. In germline, CDR1 is LGHNA, CDR2 YSLEER. The length of the CDR3 is 15 residues. The CDR3 region is CASSPRTGAVTEAFF.